The rows below give T cell receptor beta chains drawn from one sample of a study of Graves' ophthalmopathy and Graves' hyperthyroidism. TCRdb fed the multiplex PCR reads into MiXCR, producing one record per CDR3 protein. The table records about 620,000 distinct CDR3 sequences, 20% to 25% of them present only once. The specimen was peripheral blood. The receptor source for this set is a woman aged 18 to 35 with stable Graves' hyperthyroidism. Some clones in this sample may be carry-over from other donors' samples. CDR3s leave out the opening cysteine and the closing phenylalanine or tryptophan.

V,CDR3
TRBV27,ASSLPGLHIYEQY
TRBV7-9,ASSSFERTEAF
TRBV12-3/TRBV12-4,ASSLDTSGVSYEQY
TRBV5-1,ASSLRGQGAAGNTIY
TRBV12-3/TRBV12-4,ASSSVHRAQPQH
TRBV11-2,ASSLVIPSGTITGELF
TRBV10-2,ASRGTGWQPQH
TRBV7-7,ASSPTFLDRGHGYT
TRBV6-2/TRBV6-3,ASSYGGWGQMNTGELF
TRBV24-1,ATSDSGLNQPQH
TRBV28,ASRRPTGGRGPQH
TRBV30,AWSVSLNYGYT
TRBV12-3/TRBV12-4,ASNRGHGAYGYT
TRBV20-1,SARDPGGSSYEQY
TRBV20-1,SARDQFNQPQH
TRBV28,ASLPGQGAPYEQY
TRBV6-1,ASMKGSGNYEQY
TRBV6-1,ASSRQDKNTEAF
TRBV12-3/TRBV12-4,ASSPGQRTYGYT
TRBV4-1,ASGDPLRNTEAF
TRBV10-1,ASSENIYEQY
TRBV28,ASSSRKDIKY
TRBV12-3/TRBV12-4,ASSPLHGEAF
TRBV30,AWSVTGLHTEAF
TRBV6-2/TRBV6-3,ASSSGPLRGYT
TRBV2,ASSQPGLSVQIVGTGELF
TRBV5-1,ASSLTGADYEQY
TRBV6-5,ASSYPRGRMGGEAF
TRBV20-1,SARDLFVELAGGGAKNIQY
TRBV4-1,ASSQMGSQETQY
TRBV12-3/TRBV12-4,ASSLYPGPPEAF
TRBV12-3/TRBV12-4,ASSLGGPTYEQY
TRBV12-3/TRBV12-4,ASSLGRTEAF
TRBV6-2/TRBV6-3,ASSYSVGSRQGDRSNQPQH
TRBV6-1,ASSEWRSNQPQH
TRBV7-2,ASSLSHSNQPQH
TRBV11-3,ASSLEGTPEGGYT
TRBV27,ASSDRGIFGIKY
TRBV6-2/TRBV6-3,ASSDRELSYEQY
TRBV20-1,SATGTLNTEAF
TRBV20-1,SARSWVGLAGGNYEQY
TRBV24-1,ATGLAGVNEQY
TRBV5-6,ASSLSLRRQGPYGYT
TRBV12-3/TRBV12-4,ASSSQAKADGYT
TRBV7-2,ASSSQRVAGYGTQY
TRBV30,AGDRLTTEAF
TRBV16,ASSQSAETQY
TRBV19,ASSMSAVVETQY
TRBV30,AWRAGSNYGYT
TRBV3-1,ASSQGTGAHQPQH
TRBV6-5,ASSYSSVTEAF
TRBV20-1,SARFGNTIY
TRBV10-3,ATLRDSNQPQH
TRBV12-3/TRBV12-4,ASTLGQGVNNEAF
TRBV2,ASSMIGGQNTGELF
TRBV12-3/TRBV12-4,ASSWSGGYEQY
TRBV3-1,ASSQQSLNTEAF
TRBV2,ASKGLAEETEY
TRBV28,ASSLFWAVNSQETQY